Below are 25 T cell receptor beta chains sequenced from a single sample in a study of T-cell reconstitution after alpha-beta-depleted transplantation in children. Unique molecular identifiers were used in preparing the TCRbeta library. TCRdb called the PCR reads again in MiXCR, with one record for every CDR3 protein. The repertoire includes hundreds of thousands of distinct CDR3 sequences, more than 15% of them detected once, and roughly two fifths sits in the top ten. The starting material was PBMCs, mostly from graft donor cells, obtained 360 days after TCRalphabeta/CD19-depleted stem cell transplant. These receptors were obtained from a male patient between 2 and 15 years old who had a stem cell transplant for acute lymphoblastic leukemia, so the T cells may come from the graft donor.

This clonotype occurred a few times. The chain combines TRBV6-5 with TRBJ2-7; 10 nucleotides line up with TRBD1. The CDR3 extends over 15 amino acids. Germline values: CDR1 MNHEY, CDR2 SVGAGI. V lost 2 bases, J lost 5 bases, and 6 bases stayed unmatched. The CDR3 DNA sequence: TGTGCCAGCAGTTACGGGGACAGGGGAGGAAACGAGCAGTACTTC. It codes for CASSYGDRGGNEQYF.

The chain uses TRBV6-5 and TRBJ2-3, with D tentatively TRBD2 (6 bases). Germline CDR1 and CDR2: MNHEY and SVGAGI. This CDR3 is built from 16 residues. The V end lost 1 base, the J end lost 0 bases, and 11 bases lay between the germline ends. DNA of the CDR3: TGTGCCAGCAGTTACTGGGTAGGGAGGAGCACAGATACGCAGTATTTT. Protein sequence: CASSYWVGRSTDTQYF.

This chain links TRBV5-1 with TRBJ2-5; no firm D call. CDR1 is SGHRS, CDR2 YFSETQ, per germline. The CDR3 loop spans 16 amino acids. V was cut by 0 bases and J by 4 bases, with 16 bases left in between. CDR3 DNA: TGCGCCAGCAGCTTGGATAGGGCGGCTCTAGGAGAGACCCAGTACTTC. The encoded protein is CASSLDRAALGETQYF.

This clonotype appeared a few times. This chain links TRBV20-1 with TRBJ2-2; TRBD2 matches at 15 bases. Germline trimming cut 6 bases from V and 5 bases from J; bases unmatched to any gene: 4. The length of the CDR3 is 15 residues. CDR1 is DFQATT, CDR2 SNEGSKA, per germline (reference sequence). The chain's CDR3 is CSAPGTSGGTGELFF. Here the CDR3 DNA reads TGCAGTGCCCCCGGGACTAGCGGGGGGACCGGGGAGCTGTTTTTT.

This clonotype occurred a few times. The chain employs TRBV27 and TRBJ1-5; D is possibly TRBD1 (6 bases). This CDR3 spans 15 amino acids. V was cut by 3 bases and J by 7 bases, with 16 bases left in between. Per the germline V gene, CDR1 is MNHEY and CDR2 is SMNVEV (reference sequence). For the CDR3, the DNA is TGTGCCAGCAGTTTGGGGCGGGGGGCTGGACAGCCCCAGCATTTT. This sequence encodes CASSLGRGAGQPQHF.

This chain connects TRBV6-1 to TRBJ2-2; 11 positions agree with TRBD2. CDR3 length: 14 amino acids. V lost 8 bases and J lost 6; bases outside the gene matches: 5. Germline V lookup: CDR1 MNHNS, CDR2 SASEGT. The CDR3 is CASGLAGGPGELFF. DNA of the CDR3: TGTGCCAGCGGATTAGCGGGGGGGCCCGGGGAGCTGTTTTTT.

The CDR3 bases are TGCGCCAGCAGCTTGTCGGTAGGGTTTCTGGATGAGCAGTTCTTC. This translates into CASSLSVGFLDEQFF. The gene calls are TRBV5-1 and TRBJ2-1; D uncertain. The CDR3 extends over 15 amino acids. Germline values: CDR1 SGHRS, CDR2 YFSETQ. Trimming shortened V by 1 base and J by 8 bases, and 16 bases separated the two germline ends.

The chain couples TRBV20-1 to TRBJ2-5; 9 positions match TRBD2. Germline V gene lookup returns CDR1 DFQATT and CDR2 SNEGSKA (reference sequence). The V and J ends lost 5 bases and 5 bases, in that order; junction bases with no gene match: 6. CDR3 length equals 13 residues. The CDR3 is CSAVAGAGETQYF. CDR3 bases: TGCAGTGCTGTAGCGGGAGCGGGGGAGACCCAGTACTTC.

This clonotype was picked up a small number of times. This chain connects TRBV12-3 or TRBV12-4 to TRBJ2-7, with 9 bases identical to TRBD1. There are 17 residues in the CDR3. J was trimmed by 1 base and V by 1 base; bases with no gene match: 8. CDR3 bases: TGTGCCAGCAGTTTAGAACGGTGGGACAGGGTATCCTACGAGCAGTACTTC. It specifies CASSLERWDRVSYEQYF.

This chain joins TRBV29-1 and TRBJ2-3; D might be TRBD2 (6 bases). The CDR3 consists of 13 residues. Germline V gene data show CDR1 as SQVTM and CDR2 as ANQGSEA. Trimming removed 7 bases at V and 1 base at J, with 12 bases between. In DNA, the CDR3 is TGCAGCGGAGGGGACTGGCGCACAGATACGCAGTATTTT. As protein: CSGGDWRTDTQYF.

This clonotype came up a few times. The CDR3 reads CASSGVFLGAGGYTF. CDR3 DNA sequence: TGTGCCAGCAGCGGGGTCTTTTTGGGGGCAGGTGGCTACACCTTC. The V gene is TRBV27, the J gene TRBJ1-2; D might be TRBD1 (6 bases). Germline V lookup: CDR1 MNHEY, CDR2 SMNVEV (reference sequence). V lost 6 bases, J lost 7 bases, and 21 bases lay in between. The CDR3 covers 15 residues.

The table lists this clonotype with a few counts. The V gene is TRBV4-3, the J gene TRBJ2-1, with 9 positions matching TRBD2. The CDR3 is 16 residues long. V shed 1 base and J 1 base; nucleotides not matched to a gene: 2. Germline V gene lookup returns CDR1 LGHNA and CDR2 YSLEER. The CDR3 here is CASSQVAGDSYNEQFF. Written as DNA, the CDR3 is TGCGCCAGCAGCCAAGTAGCGGGAGATTCCTACAATGAGCAGTTCTTC.

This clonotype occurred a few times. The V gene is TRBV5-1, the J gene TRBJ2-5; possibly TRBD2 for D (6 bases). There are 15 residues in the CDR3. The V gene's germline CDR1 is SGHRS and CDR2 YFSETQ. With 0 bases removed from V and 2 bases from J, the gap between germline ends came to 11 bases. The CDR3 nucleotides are TGCGCCAGCAGCTTGGCTGTCGGGGGTCAAGAGACCCAGTACTTC. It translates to CASSLAVGGQETQYF.

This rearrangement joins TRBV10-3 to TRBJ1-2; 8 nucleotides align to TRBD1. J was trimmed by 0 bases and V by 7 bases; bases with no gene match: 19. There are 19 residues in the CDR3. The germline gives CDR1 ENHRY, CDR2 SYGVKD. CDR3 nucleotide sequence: TGTGCCATCAACGGACAGGGTGGTGCTGAAGCGTTGGCTAACTATGGCTACACCTTC. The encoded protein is CAINGQGGAEALANYGYTF.

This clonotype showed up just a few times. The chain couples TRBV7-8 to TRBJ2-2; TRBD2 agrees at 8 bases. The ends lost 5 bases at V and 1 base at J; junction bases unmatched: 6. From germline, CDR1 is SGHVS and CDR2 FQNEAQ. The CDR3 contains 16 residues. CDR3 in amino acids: CASSPLRGVNTGELFF. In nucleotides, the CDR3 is TGTGCCAGCAGCCCTTTGCGGGGGGTGAACACCGGGGAGCTGTTTTTT.

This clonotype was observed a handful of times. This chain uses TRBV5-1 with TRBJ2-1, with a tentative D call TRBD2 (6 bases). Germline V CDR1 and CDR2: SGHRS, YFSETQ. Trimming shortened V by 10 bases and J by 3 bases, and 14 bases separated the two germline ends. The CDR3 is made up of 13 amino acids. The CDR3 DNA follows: TGCGCCTGCAATGGAGCGGGCTACAATGAGCAGTTCTTC. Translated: CACNGAGYNEQFF. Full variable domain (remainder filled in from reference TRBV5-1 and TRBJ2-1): KAGVTQTPRYLIKTRGQQVTLSCSPISGHRSVSWYQQTPGQGLQFLFEYFSETQRNKGNFPGRFSGRQFSNSRSEMNVSTLELGDSALYLCACNGAGYNEQFFGPGTRLTVL.

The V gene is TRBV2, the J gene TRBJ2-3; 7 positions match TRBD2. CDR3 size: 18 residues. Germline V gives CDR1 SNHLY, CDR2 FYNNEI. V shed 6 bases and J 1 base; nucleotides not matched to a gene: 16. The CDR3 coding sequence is TGTGCCAGCAGGTCCTCGGGAGGCGGGAGATCCGGCACAGATACGCAGTATTTT. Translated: CASRSSGGGRSGTDTQYF.

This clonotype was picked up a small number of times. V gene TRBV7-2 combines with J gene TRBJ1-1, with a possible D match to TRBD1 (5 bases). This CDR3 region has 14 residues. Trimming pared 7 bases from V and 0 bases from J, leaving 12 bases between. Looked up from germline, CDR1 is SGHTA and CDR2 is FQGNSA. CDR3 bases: TGTGCCAGCAACCAACAGGTGGTGAACACTGAAGCTTTCTTT. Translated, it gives CASNQQVVNTEAFF.

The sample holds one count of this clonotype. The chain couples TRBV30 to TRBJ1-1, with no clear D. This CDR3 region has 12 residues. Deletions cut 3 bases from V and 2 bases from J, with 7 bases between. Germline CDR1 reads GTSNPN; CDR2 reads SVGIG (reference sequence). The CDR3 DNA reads TGTGCCTGGAGGCCGGGAAACACTGAAGCTTTCTTT. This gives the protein CAWRPGNTEAFF.

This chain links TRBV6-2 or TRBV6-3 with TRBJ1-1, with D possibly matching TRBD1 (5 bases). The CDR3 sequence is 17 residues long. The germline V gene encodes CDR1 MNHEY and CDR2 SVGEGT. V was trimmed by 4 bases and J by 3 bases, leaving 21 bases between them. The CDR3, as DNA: TGTGCCAGCAGTTTAGGGCGACTAAGAGACAGAGACACTGAAGCTTTCTTT. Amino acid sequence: CASSLGRLRDRDTEAFF.

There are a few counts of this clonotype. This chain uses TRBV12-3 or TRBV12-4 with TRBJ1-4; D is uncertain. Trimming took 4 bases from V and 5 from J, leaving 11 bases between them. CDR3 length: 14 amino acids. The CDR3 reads CASSSLEGNEKLFF. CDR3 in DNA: TGTGCCAGCAGTTCCCTGGAAGGGAATGAAAAACTGTTTTTT.

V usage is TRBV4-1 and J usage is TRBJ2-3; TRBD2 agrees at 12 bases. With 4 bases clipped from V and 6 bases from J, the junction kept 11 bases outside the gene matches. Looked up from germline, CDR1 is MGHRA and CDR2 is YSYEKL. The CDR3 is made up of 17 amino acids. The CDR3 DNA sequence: TGCGCCAGCAGCCTTACAAGGTCTAGCGGGGGGGCGGATACGCAGTATTTT. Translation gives CASSLTRSSGGADTQYF.

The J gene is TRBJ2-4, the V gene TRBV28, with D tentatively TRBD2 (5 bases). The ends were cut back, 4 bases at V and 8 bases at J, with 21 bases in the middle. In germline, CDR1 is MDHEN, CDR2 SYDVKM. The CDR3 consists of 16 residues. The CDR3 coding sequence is TGTGCCAGCAGTTCTCCTGGGGTTAGGGCGAGGGACATTCAGTACTTC. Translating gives CASSSPGVRARDIQYF.

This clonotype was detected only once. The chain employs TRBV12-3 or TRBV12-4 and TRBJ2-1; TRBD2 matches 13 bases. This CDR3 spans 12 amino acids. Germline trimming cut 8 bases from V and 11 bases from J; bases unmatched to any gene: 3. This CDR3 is CASGTSGVKQFF. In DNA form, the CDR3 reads TGTGCCAGCGGGACTAGCGGGGTCAAGCAGTTCTTC.

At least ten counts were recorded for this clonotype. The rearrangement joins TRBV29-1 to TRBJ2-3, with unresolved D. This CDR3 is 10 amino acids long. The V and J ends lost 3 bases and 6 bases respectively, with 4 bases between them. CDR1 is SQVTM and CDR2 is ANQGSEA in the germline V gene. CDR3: CSVEGDTQYF. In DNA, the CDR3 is TGCAGCGTTGAGGGGGATACGCAGTATTTT.